This TCR beta chain was sequenced for a study of control samples from healthy donors and cancer patients. The protocol was immunoSEQ multiplex PCR, while the TCRdb copy is restricted to in-frame clones and leaves out a portion. The data contain some 150,000 clones, about 93% of them singletons. This CDR3 comprises 14 residues. V was pared by 0 bases and J by 6 bases, with 9 bases between. Germline values: CDR1 SGHVS, CDR2 FQNEAQ. The TCR originated in a woman aged 55 to 70 in good health. Sequencing was carried out using blood. The rearrangement uses TRBV7-8 and TRBJ1-5; D remains unclear. CDR3: CASSLALGGQPQHF. The CDR3, as DNA: TGTGCCAGCAGCTTAGCATTGGGCGGTCAGCCCCAGCATTTT.